The 6 T cell receptor beta chains reported below all come from one sample, sequenced in a study of radiotherapy plus CTLA-4 blockade in lung cancer. Repertoires were generated with immunoSEQ multiplex PCR, while TCRdb's copy carries only in-frame clones and drops some. The sample shows 90,000 or so clones, roughly 80% of them seen only once. The sequences come from peripheral blood, collected from a patient treated with radiotherapy plus ipilimumab. The source is a human donor with non-small cell lung cancer who had stable disease on radiotherapy plus ipilimumab.

The genes are TRBV6-1 and TRBJ1-5; D gene ambiguous. The length of the CDR3 is 14 residues. The germline V gene encodes CDR1 MNHNS and CDR2 SASEGT. Trimming removed 0 bases at V and 4 bases at J, with 7 bases between. DNA of the CDR3: TGTGCCAGCAGTGAAGCAGGGCGGAATCAGCCCCAGCATTTT. Its protein product is CASSEAGRNQPQHF.

The V and J genes are TRBV7-9 and TRBJ2-5, with D possibly being TRBD1 or TRBD2 (5 bases each). The V gene's germline CDR1 is SEHNR and CDR2 FQNEAQ (reference sequence). This CDR3 region has 14 residues. Trimming cost V 6 bases and J 2 bases, with 13 bases left between them. The CDR3 region is CASRRTGPQETQYF. The CDR3 nucleotides are TGTGCCAGCAGACGAACGGGGCCACAAGAGACCCAGTACTTC.

This chain uses TRBV7-8 with TRBJ2-2; 13 bases fit TRBD2. CDR1 is SGHVS, CDR2 FQNEAQ, per germline. The CDR3 extends over 20 amino acids. With V trimmed by 5 bases and J by 0 bases, 12 bases remained unmatched. This chain's CDR3 is CASSLTLRTSGSANTGELFF. CDR3 in DNA: TGTGCCAGCAGCCTTACCCTCCGGACTAGCGGGAGCGCGAACACCGGGGAGCTGTTTTTT.

The V gene is TRBV9, the J gene TRBJ1-4; D not certain. The CDR3 totals 14 residues. Per germline, CDR1 SGDLS and CDR2 YYNGEE. Between the trimmed V and J ends, which lost 4 bases and 4 bases, there was a span of 11 bases. CDR3 protein: CASSFRTGNEKLFF. In DNA form, the CDR3 reads TGTGCCAGCAGCTTCCGGACCGGTAATGAAAAACTGTTTTTT.

This rearrangement joins TRBV5-4 to TRBJ2-3, with 12 nucleotides matching TRBD2. The CDR3 runs 17 residues. V shed 3 bases, J shed 9 bases, and the junction held 14 bases outside the gene matches. Germline CDR1 is SGHNT and CDR2 is YYREEE (reference sequence). The CDR3: CASSSRASGGANWTQYF. The CDR3 nucleotides are TGTGCCAGCAGCTCCCGGGCTAGCGGGGGGGCAAATTGGACGCAGTATTTT.

The rearrangement links TRBV4-1 to TRBJ2-1; D gene uncertain. CDR3 length equals 14 residues. The V end lost 4 bases, the J end lost 5 bases, and 12 bases lay between the germline ends. Germline assignment: CDR1 MGHRA and CDR2 YSYEKL. This CDR3 is CASSRQALDNEQFF. CDR3 coding DNA: TGCGCCAGCAGCCGACAAGCACTTGACAATGAGCAGTTCTTC.